The sample holds many counts of the clone carrying this TCR beta chain. No antigen is known for it. CD8+CD57+ cell expansion, shown by flow cytometry, had occurred in the patients selected for sequencing. The data originate from a study of CD8+CD57+ T cells in acquired aplastic anemia. Across the study: Recorded DNA amounts for sorted CD4+ and CD8+ cells had an average of approximately 3 ug.

Study-level findings and limits: Between patients and controls, 25 to 35 CD8+ CDR3 sequences were found in common.

Profiles of TCR beta VDJ and CDR3 were generated from a genomic DNA template. Each CDR3 protein is one row after TCRdb ran MiXCR on the reads. The table lists some 98,000 distinct CDR3 sequences, roughly 70% of them singletons, with approximately 60% in the top ten. The clonotype originates from a human donor with aplastic anemia. The source material was sorted CD4+, CD8+, or CD8+CD57+ T cells (not recorded which) from PBMCs.

The CDR3: CASSQRLHNSPLHF. For the CDR3, the DNA is TGTGCCAGCAGCCAGCGACTCCATAATTCACCCCTCCACTTT. The genes are TRBV14 and TRBJ1-6; D is unclear. Trimming removed 3 bases from V and 5 bases from J, with 8 bases in between. Germline CDR1 and CDR2: SGHDN and FVKESK. The CDR3 runs 14 residues.